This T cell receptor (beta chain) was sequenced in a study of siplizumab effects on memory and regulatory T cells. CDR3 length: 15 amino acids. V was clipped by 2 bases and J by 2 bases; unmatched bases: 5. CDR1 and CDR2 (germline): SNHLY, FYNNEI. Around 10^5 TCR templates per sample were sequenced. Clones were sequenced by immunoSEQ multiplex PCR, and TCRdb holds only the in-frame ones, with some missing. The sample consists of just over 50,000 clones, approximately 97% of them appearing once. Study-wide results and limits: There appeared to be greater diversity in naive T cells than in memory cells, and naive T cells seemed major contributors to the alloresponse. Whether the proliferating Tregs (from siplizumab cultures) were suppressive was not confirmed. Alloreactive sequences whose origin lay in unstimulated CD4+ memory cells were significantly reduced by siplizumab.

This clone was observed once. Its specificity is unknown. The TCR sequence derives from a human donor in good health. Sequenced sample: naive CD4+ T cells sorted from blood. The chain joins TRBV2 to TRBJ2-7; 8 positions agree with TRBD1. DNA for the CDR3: TGTGCCAGCAGTGAAACTGGGACAGGTACCTACGAGCAGTACTTC. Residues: CASSETGTGTYEQYF.